Listed below are T cell receptor beta chains from one sample, sequenced in a study of blood T cell repertoires in COVID-19. The repertoire was sequenced with immunoSEQ multiplex PCR; TCRdb's copy has only in-frame clones and lacks some. The profile shows about 180,000 clones, approximately 78% of them singletons. The sample consisted of peripheral blood. Source of these receptors: a woman aged 80 or over with COVID-19, enrolled during active disease. Both conserved end residues are part of each CDR3. A D gene is named only where the DNA matches it firmly. Size is stated for part of the rows, as once, few or many counts, or as a class when the clone is expanded.

TRBD2	TRBV7-6	-	22	TRBJ2-7	CASSLRGSLRAGGKEITYEQYF	TGTGCCAGCAGCTTAAGGGGATCGCTGAGAGCGGGAGGCAAAGAAATTACCTACGAGCAGTACTTC
TRBD2	TRBV7-2	-	16	TRBJ2-3	CASSPGLAGGGDTQYF	TGTGCCAGCAGCCCGGGACTAGCGGGAGGCGGAGATACGCAGTATTTT
TRBD2	TRBV7-2	-	14	TRBJ2-2	CASSFDSGTGELFF	TGTGCCAGCAGCTTCGATAGCGGGACCGGGGAGCTGTTTTTT
-	TRBV29-1	-	12	TRBJ2-7	CSVGRAAYEQYF	TGCAGCGTTGGGAGGGCGGCCTACGAGCAGTACTTC
TRBD1	TRBV5-5	few	14	TRBJ2-7	CASSQTGGSYEQYF	TGTGCCAGCAGCCAGACAGGGGGATCCTACGAGCAGTACTTC
TRBD1	TRBV6-5	-	15	TRBJ2-7	CASSDSGTGPYEQYF	TGTGCCAGCAGTGACTCCGGGACAGGACCATACGAGCAGTACTTC
-	TRBV19	-	12	TRBJ1-1	CASKVGYSSAFF	TGTGCCAGTAAGGTGGGTTACAGCTCGGCTTTCTTT
TRBD2	TRBV19	-	14	TRBJ2-5	CASSIGGRTETQYF	TGTGCCAGTAGTATAGGCGGGAGAACGGAGACCCAGTACTTC
-	TRBV6-6	-	16	TRBJ1-5	CASSYSGGQGNQPQHF	TGTGCCAGCAGTTACTCGGGAGGGCAGGGCAATCAGCCCCAGCATTTT
-	TRBV3-1/TRBV3-2	-	14	TRBJ2-7	CASSQGPRNYEQYF	TGTGCCAGCAGCCAAGGTCCGCGGAACTACGAGCAGTACTTC
-	TRBV7-9	-	12	TRBJ1-1	CASSLQGIEAFF	TGTGCCAGCAGCCTCCAGGGGATTGAAGCTTTCTTT
-	TRBV27	-	14	TRBJ1-5	CASSTTHSNQPQHF	TGTGCCAGCAGTACGACTCATAGCAATCAGCCCCAGCATTTT
-	TRBV19	few	13	TRBJ1-1	CASGRSLNTEAFF	TGTGCCAGTGGTCGTAGCTTGAACACTGAAGCTTTCTTT
-	TRBV6-5	-	12	TRBJ2-3	CASGPGRDTQYF	TGTGCCAGCGGCCCGGGGAGGGATACGCAGTATTTT
-	TRBV4-1	-	15	TRBJ1-1	CASSQVTSKNTEAFF	TGCGCCAGCAGCCAAGTAACTTCAAAGAACACTGAAGCTTTCTTT
TRBD2	TRBV29-1	few	11	TRBJ2-1	CSMTSGRKQFF	TGCAGCATGACTAGCGGGAGAAAGCAGTTCTTC
-	TRBV7-3	-	12	TRBJ2-6	CASGAGANVLTF	TGTGCCTCCGGGGCTGGGGCCAACGTCCTGACTTTC
-	TRBV21-1	-	17	TRBJ2-3	CASSKARAGPSTDTQYF	TGTGCCAGCAGCAAAGCTAGAGCGGGGCCCAGCACAGATACGCAGTATTTT
-	TRBV5-8	-	15	TRBJ1-1	CASSLVGGGNTEAFF	TGTGCCAGCAGCTTGGTCGGGGGGGGTAACACTGAAGCTTTCTTT
-	TRBV19	-	16	TRBJ1-1	CASSIVDPGMNTEAFF	TGTGCCAGTAGTATAGTAGATCCGGGTATGAACACTGAAGCTTTCTTT
TRBD2	TRBV4-1	-	17	TRBJ2-3	CASSQVFRDYITDTQYF	TGCGCCAGCAGCCAAGTCTTCCGGGACTACATCACAGATACGCAGTATTTT
-	TRBV27	-	17	TRBJ1-1	CASSLKRPPGFNTEAFF	TGTGCCAGCAGTTTAAAACGTCCACCAGGGTTCAACACTGAAGCTTTCTTT
TRBD1	TRBV5-5	few	13	TRBJ2-2	CASSRGQAPGLFF	TGTGCCAGCAGCCGTGGACAGGCCCCGGGGCTGTTTTTT
TRBD2	TRBV4-2	-	17	TRBJ2-1	CASTRDLKRGSYNEQFF	TGTGCCAGCACCCGCGACCTTAAGCGGGGTTCATACAATGAGCAGTTCTTC
-	TRBV7-9	-	18	TRBJ1-5	CASSLTTTGGGGNQPQHF	TGTGCCAGCAGCTTGACCACGACAGGCGGGGGCGGCAATCAGCCCCAGCATTTT
TRBD2	TRBV7-9	-	17	TRBJ2-5	CASSLKTSGRTGETQYF	TGTGCCAGCAGCTTGAAGACTAGCGGGAGGACCGGGGAGACCCAGTACTTC
-	TRBV9	-	12	TRBJ1-5	CASSVTDGPQHF	TGTGCCAGCAGCGTCACAGACGGGCCCCAGCATTTT
-	TRBV6-5	-	14	TRBJ2-7	CASSPTGNAGEQYF	TGTGCCAGCAGTCCTACAGGAAATGCAGGCGAGCAGTACTTC
TRBD1	TRBV5-4	many	14	TRBJ2-7	CASSSGQGAYEQYF	TGTGCCAGCAGCTCGGGACAGGGGGCCTACGAGCAGTACTTC
-	TRBV7-2	-	16	TRBJ1-5	CASSSVGQRPIQPQHF	TGTGCCAGCAGTTCGGTGGGCCAGCGGCCAATACAGCCCCAGCATTTT
-	TRBV6-1	-	14	TRBJ2-7	CASSDTRGGYEQYF	TGTGCCAGCAGTGATACCAGGGGCGGTTACGAGCAGTACTTC
-	TRBV7-3	-	15	TRBJ2-1	CASSLMARSYNEQFF	TGTGCCAGCAGCTTAATGGCCCGCTCCTACAATGAGCAGTTCTTC
TRBD1	TRBV7-2	few	13	TRBJ2-5	CASSIYRGETQYF	TGTGCCAGCAGCATTTACAGGGGAGAGACCCAGTACTTC
-	TRBV28	-	13	TRBJ1-2	CASSSAGRGGYTF	TGTGCCAGCAGTTCGGCAGGGAGGGGTGGCTACACCTTC
-	TRBV4-3	-	17	TRBJ1-2	CASSQESRGLGGYGYTF	TGCGCCAGCAGCCAAGAATCTAGAGGGTTAGGGGGCTATGGCTACACCTTC
TRBD2	TRBV11-2	-	16	TRBJ2-5	CASSTGLGISRETQYF	TGTGCCAGCAGCACGGGACTAGGAATTTCACGAGAGACCCAGTACTTC
-	TRBV10-1	few	18	TRBJ2-6	CASSESGGGLSGANVLTF	TGCGCCAGCAGTGAGTCCGGGGGTGGGCTCTCTGGGGCCAACGTCCTGACTTTC
TRBD2	TRBV18	-	18	TRBJ2-3	CASSPTRFASGGSDTQYF	TGTGCCAGCTCACCAACGCGGTTCGCTAGCGGGGGGTCAGATACGCAGTATTTT
TRBD1	TRBV7-9	-	14	TRBJ2-7	CASSHRGPRYEQYF	TGTGCCAGCAGCCACAGGGGGCCACGCTACGAGCAGTACTTC
-	TRBV6-5	once	13	TRBJ2-1	CASSLTSYNEQFF	TGTGCCAGCAGTTTAACTAGTTACAATGAGCAGTTCTTC
TRBD1	TRBV28	-	17	TRBJ1-1	CASSLAQGIGGITEAFF	TGTGCCAGCAGTTTAGCACAGGGGATTGGCGGGATCACTGAAGCTTTCTTT
TRBD2	TRBV4-3	once	16	TRBJ2-1	CASSQNSGGAYNEQFF	TGCGCCAGCAGCCAGAATAGCGGGGGGGCCTACAATGAGCAGTTCTTC
TRBD2	TRBV27	-	20	TRBJ2-2	CASSLTYPGLAGGVTGELFF	TGTGCCAGCAGTTTAACATATCCGGGACTAGCGGGAGGGGTAACCGGGGAGCTGTTTTTT
-	TRBV4-2	-	17	TRBJ2-2	CASSQDAASMDTGELFF	TGTGCCAGCAGCCAAGATGCGGCTAGTATGGACACCGGGGAGCTGTTTTTT
TRBD1	TRBV19	-	14	TRBJ1-6	CASSGGQSYSPLHF	TGTGCCAGTAGTGGGGGACAGAGCTATTCACCCCTCCACTTT
-	TRBV27	-	13	TRBJ2-5	CASSLIGGETQYF	TGTGCCAGCAGTTTAATTGGAGGGGAGACCCAGTACTTC
-	TRBV18	-	12	TRBJ2-7	CASSPGTTEQYF	TGTGCCAGCTCACCAGGGACAACCGAGCAGTACTTC
-	TRBV11-3	once	12	TRBJ1-1	CASSLVGQEAFF	TGTGCCAGCAGCTTAGTAGGACAGGAAGCTTTCTTT
TRBD1	TRBV19	few	13	TRBJ1-2	CASSRHGTAGYTF	TGTGCCAGTAGTAGACACGGGACAGCCGGCTACACCTTC
-	TRBV4-3	-	15	TRBJ1-5	CASSQDGGANQPQHF	TGCGCCAGCAGCCAAGATGGAGGGGCAAATCAGCCCCAGCATTTT
-	TRBV6-5	-	11	TRBJ2-1	CASSTSGTQFF	TGTGCCAGCAGTACCTCGGGAACGCAGTTCTTC
TRBD2	TRBV6-5	-	14	TRBJ2-7	CASRRTSGSYEQYF	TGTGCCAGCAGGAGGACTAGCGGCTCCTACGAGCAGTACTTC
-	TRBV18	-	15	TRBJ2-1	CASSPMAGLMNEQFF	TGTGCCAGCTCACCAATGGCAGGGTTAATGAATGAGCAGTTCTTC
TRBD2	TRBV28	-	16	TRBJ2-1	CASSLWREAIYNEQFF	TGTGCCAGCAGTTTATGGCGGGAGGCCATATACAATGAGCAGTTCTTC
TRBD1	TRBV7-6	once	14	TRBJ2-1	CASSLDDRGHEQFF	TGTGCCAGCAGCTTAGACGACAGGGGGCATGAGCAGTTCTTC